Presented here are 11 T cell receptor beta chains from one specimen sequenced in a study of blood T cell repertoires in COVID-19. Only in-frame clones appear in the TCRdb table, and some are missing; sequencing was by immunoSEQ multiplex PCR. The table shows fewer than 350,000 clones, with around 85% occurring only once. The sequenced sample consisted of PBMCs or T cells enriched from blood (not recorded which). These receptor sequences come from a woman aged 40 to 50 with acute COVID-19.

The rearrangement joins TRBV9 to TRBJ2-5; D is possibly TRBD2 (6 bases). CDR1 is SGDLS and CDR2 is YYNGEE in the germline V gene. The CDR3 is 15 amino acids. Trimming stripped 4 bases from V and 5 bases from J, with 18 bases between. CDR3: CASSSTTRREETQYF. In nucleotides, the CDR3 is TGTGCCAGCAGCTCCACGACTAGAAGGGAGGAGACCCAGTACTTC. The complete variable domain, with remaining parts taken from reference TRBV9 and TRBJ2-5, reads DSGVTQTPKHLITATGQRVTLRCSPRSGDLSVYWYQQSLDQGLQFLIQYYNGEERAKGNILERFSAQQFPDLHSELNLSSLELGDSALYFCASSSTTRREETQYFGPGTRLLVL.

This clone occurred once. The chain recombines TRBV6-1 with TRBJ1-3; 7 nucleotides line up with TRBD1. The germline V gene has CDR1 MNHNS and CDR2 SASEGT. This CDR3 has 13 residues. V was pared by 3 bases and J by 4 bases, with 0 bases of the junction left unmatched. This chain's CDR3 is CASSETGGNTIYF. CDR3 in DNA: TGTGCCAGCAGTGAGACAGGGGGAAACACCATATATTTT.

The rearrangement uses TRBV18 and TRBJ1-5; a weak D match, TRBD1 (6 bases). Germline V gene data show CDR1 as KGHSH and CDR2 as LQKENI. This CDR3 region has 17 residues. V gave up 6 bases and J gave up 2 bases, with 20 bases separating them. This CDR3 is CASSPGLAGAGNQPQHF. The CDR3, as DNA: TGTGCCAGCTCTCCCGGGCTAGCAGGGGCGGGCAATCAGCCCCAGCATTTT.

The rearrangement joins TRBV5-4 to TRBJ2-3, with 10 bases matching TRBD1. Germline V lookup: CDR1 SGHNT, CDR2 YYREEE (reference sequence). The CDR3 totals 14 residues. V was pared by 6 bases and J by 4 bases, with 5 bases of the junction left unmatched. The CDR3, as DNA: TGTGCCAGCATCCCGGGACAGGGGTCAGATACGCAGTATTTT. Translated: CASIPGQGSDTQYF.

This chain links TRBV12-5 with TRBJ1-2; D is ambiguous. V lost 6 bases and J lost 7, with 15 bases in between. This CDR3 is 13 amino acids long. Germline lookup yields CDR1 LGHNT and CDR2 FRNRAP. This CDR3 is CASGEALRGGYTF. The CDR3 DNA sequence: TGTGCTAGTGGCGAAGCATTACGGGGTGGCTACACCTTC.

Regarding this clone: Other DNA sequences in this specimen translate into the identical CDR3. The CDR3 coding sequence is TGTGCCAGCTCACCAAAGACGGGAGAGAACACTGAAGCTTTCTTT. This gives the protein CASSPKTGENTEAFF. V is TRBV18 and J is TRBJ1-1; D is undetermined. The CDR3 contains 15 residues. Between the trimmed V and J ends, which lost 2 bases and 1 base, there was a span of 11 bases. Germline V gene data show CDR1 as KGHSH and CDR2 as LQKENI.

The V and J genes are TRBV5-5 and TRBJ2-2; a weak D match, TRBD2 (6 bases). The CDR3 length is 15 residues. Germline V lookup: CDR1 SGHKS, CDR2 YYEKEE (reference sequence). V lost 2 bases, J lost 3 bases, and 11 bases lay in between. For the CDR3, the DNA is TGTGCCAGCAGCTTCGGGGAGCGGGACACCGGGGAGCTGTTTTTT. Translating gives CASSFGERDTGELFF.

The chain joins TRBV28 to TRBJ1-2; D possibly corresponds to TRBD1 (6 bases). The CDR3 spans 17 residues. Germline values: CDR1 MDHEN, CDR2 SYDVKM. V was trimmed by 3 bases and J by 6 bases, leaving 23 bases between them. In DNA form, the CDR3 reads TGTGCCAGCAGTTTGTTTTTTATGGCAGGGGAAGGAAATGGCTACACCTTC. Protein: CASSLFFMAGEGNGYTF.

The rearrangement links TRBV7-3 to TRBJ2-2; D unclear. Germline CDR1 and CDR2: SGHTA and FQGTGA. This CDR3 contains 14 residues. Trimming cost V 2 bases and J 8 bases, with 12 bases left between them. The CDR3 protein is CASSLSRLAGELFF. CDR3 DNA: TGTGCCAGCAGCTTATCGAGACTGGCTGGGGAGCTGTTTTTT.

The chain is built from TRBV29-1 and TRBJ2-2, with D possibly TRBD2 on 6 matching bases. The germline gives CDR1 SQVTM, CDR2 ANQGSEA. The CDR3 totals 13 residues. V shed 4 bases and J shed 7 bases, with 13 bases lying between them. The CDR3 coding sequence is TGCAGCGTTGGTCTTCTGGGGGGCGGGGAGCTGTTTTTT. Encoded protein: CSVGLLGGGELFF.

The chain uses TRBV11-1 and TRBJ1-1; D not certain. Trimming left V 0 bases short and J 0 bases short, with 11 bases between. The CDR3 contains 16 residues. CDR1 is SGHAT, CDR2 FQDESV, per germline (reference sequence). The CDR3: CASSLALTSLNTEAFF. The CDR3, as DNA: TGTGCCAGCAGCTTAGCGCTAACCTCCCTGAACACTGAAGCTTTCTTT.